This T cell receptor beta chain stems from a study of blood T cell repertoires in COVID-19. In the study overall: Material from acute and convalescent COVID-19 was sourced from the United States, Italy and Spain.

Recruitment covered about 26 US areas and drew participants whose ages spanned roughly 18 to 89 years. As handled by the study authors: Scientists estimated how many nucleated cells there were by amplifying reference gene primers. This table comes from immunoSEQ multiplex PCR, and its TCRdb copy is limited to in-frame clones, with some not included. From that table come the V and J calls and clone size; the DNA was used to work out D and trimming. The repertoire has roughly 250,000 clones, approximately 90% of them found once; the top ten carry approximately 2%. The CDR3 is 16 amino acids. Trimming took 1 base from V and 0 from J, leaving 10 bases between them. Germline CDR1 MDHEN, CDR2 SYDVKM.

The source material was PBMCs or T cells enriched from blood (not recorded which). The chain carries TRBV28 and TRBJ1-5, with D possibly matching TRBD1 (6 bases). The clonotype comes from a woman aged 18-29 years who had recovered from COVID-19. CDR3 residues: CASSLSGQLSNQPQHF. The CDR3 DNA reads as TGTGCCAGCAGTTTATCAGGACAGCTTAGCAATCAGCCCCAGCATTTT. Supplemented by reference TRBV28 and TRBJ1-5, the full variable domain reads DVKVTQSSRYLVKRTGEKVFLECVQDMDHENMFWYRQDPGLGLRLIYFSYDVKMKEKGDIPEGYSVSREKKERFSLILESASTNQTSMYLCASSLSGQLSNQPQHFGDGTRLSIL.